One sample yielded the 18 T cell receptor beta chains listed below, sequenced in a study of cytotoxic CD8 clonotypes in ibrutinib-treated CLL. Generated by immunoSEQ multiplex PCR, the TCRdb table keeps only in-frame clones and is missing some. The sample has around 250,000 clones, about three quarters seen once. The sample here was PBMCs, taken after 24 months of ibrutinib treatment. These receptors all come from a human donor with chronic lymphocytic leukemia.

The rearrangement joins TRBV18 to TRBJ1-2; TRBD1 is a possible D gene (6 bases). Germline assignment: CDR1 KGHSH and CDR2 LQKENI. This CDR3 has 16 residues. The V gene lost 2 bases and the J gene lost 3 bases, with 16 bases spanning the gap. The CDR3 is CASSPDSTGLHYGYTF. CDR3 nucleotide sequence: TGTGCCAGCTCACCAGACTCGACAGGCCTCCACTATGGCTACACCTTC. The variable domain in full, with the rest retrieved from reference TRBV18 and TRBJ1-2, is NAGVMQNPRHLVRRRGQEARLRCSPMKGHSHVYWYRQLPEEGLKFMVYLQKENIIDESGMPKERFSAEFPKEGPSILRIQQVVRGDSAAYFCASSPDSTGLHYGYTFGSGTRLTVV.

This sequence joins TRBV7-9 and TRBJ2-7; no reliable D call. The CDR3 is 12 residues long. Looked up from germline, CDR1 is SEHNR and CDR2 is FQNEAQ (reference sequence). V lost 1 base, J lost 4 bases, and 5 bases lay in between. CDR3 sequence: CASSLVGYEQYF. The CDR3 nucleotides are TGTGCCAGCAGCTTAGTGGGGTACGAGCAGTACTTC.

The chain links TRBV29-1 to TRBJ2-1; D is uncertain. Looked up from germline, CDR1 is SQVTM and CDR2 is ANQGSEA. CDR3 length: 13 residues. V shed 7 bases and J shed 1 base, with 11 bases lying between them. CDR3 in amino acids: CSARGSSYNEQFF. The DNA for the CDR3 is TGCAGCGCCCGCGGCAGTTCCTACAATGAGCAGTTCTTC.

The CDR3 region has the DNA TGTGCCAGTAGGGTTTTACAGGACCAGCCCCAGCATTTT. It specifies CASRVLQDQPQHF. This chain links TRBV19 with TRBJ1-5; a weak D match, TRBD1 (5 bases). The V gene lost 6 bases and the J gene lost 7 bases, with 13 bases spanning the gap. The CDR3 spans 13 residues. Germline V gives CDR1 LNHDA, CDR2 SQIVND (reference sequence). The variable domain in full, with the rest retrieved from reference TRBV19 and TRBJ1-5, is DGGITQSPKYLFRKEGQNVTLSCEQNLNHDAMYWYRQDPGQGLRLIYYSQIVNDFQKGDIAEGYSVSREKKESFPLTVTSAQKNPTAFYLCASRVLQDQPQHFGDGTRLSIL.

Written as DNA, the CDR3 is TGTGCCTGGAGTGTTTTAGGGGGGAACACTGAAGCTTTCTTT. Residues: CAWSVLGGNTEAFF. The V gene is TRBV30, the J gene TRBJ1-1; D perhaps matches TRBD1 (6 bases). From germline, CDR1 is GTSNPN and CDR2 SVGIG (reference sequence). The V gene lost 0 bases and the J gene lost 1 base, with 9 bases spanning the gap. The CDR3 runs 14 residues.

This rearrangement joins TRBV7-2 to TRBJ1-4, with D uncertain. Deletions cut 3 bases from V and 5 bases from J, with 4 bases between. The germline V gene encodes CDR1 SGHTA and CDR2 FQGNSA. The CDR3 has 12 residues. This CDR3 is CASSFNNEKLFF. In nucleotides, the CDR3 is TGTGCCAGCAGCTTTAACAATGAAAAACTGTTTTTT.

This clone appeared a few times. This sequence joins TRBV5-4 and TRBJ2-7; tentative D call: TRBD2 (6 bases). Germline loops: CDR1 SGHNT, CDR2 YYREEE (reference sequence). This CDR3 has 15 residues. Trimming removed 0 bases from V and 5 bases from J, with 15 bases in between. The CDR3 sequence: CASSLGRAGFNEQYF. The DNA of the CDR3 is TGTGCCAGCAGCTTGGGACGGGCGGGATTCAACGAGCAGTACTTC.

This chain's CDR3 is CASSSTFIASGEQFF. CDR3 DNA sequence: TGTGCCAGCAGTTCCACCTTCATAGCGTCAGGTGAGCAGTTCTTC. The chain links TRBV6-5 to TRBJ2-1, with a possible D match to TRBD2 (5 bases). This CDR3 contains 15 residues. CDR1 is MNHEY and CDR2 is SVGAGI in the germline V gene. Trimming left V 4 bases short and J 9 bases short, with 19 bases between.

This clone was seen a few times. In DNA, the CDR3 is TGTGCCAGTAGTATAGCGGGGACCTCCTGGGAGCAGTACTTC. Translation: CASSIAGTSWEQYF. This chain links TRBV19 with TRBJ2-7, with D perhaps TRBD1 or TRBD2 (5 bases each). The ends were cut back, 1 base at V and 7 bases at J, with 14 bases in the middle. This CDR3 comprises 14 residues. The germline V gene encodes CDR1 LNHDA and CDR2 SQIVND (reference sequence).

The chain links TRBV9 to TRBJ2-5; TRBD2 matches 11 bases. The V gene's germline CDR1 is SGDLS and CDR2 YYNGEE. The length of the CDR3 is 17 residues. Trimming cost V 4 bases and J 7 bases; bases outside gene matches: 15. Written as DNA, the CDR3 is TGTGCCAGCAGCCCCAATAGCGGGAGGGCCCGGGAAGGGACCCAGTACTTC. Translating gives CASSPNSGRAREGTQYF.

The gene calls are TRBV7-9 and TRBJ2-7, with 8 bases fitting TRBD1. After removal of 4 bases from V and 6 bases from J, the junction contained 5 bases not matched to a gene. Germline values: CDR1 SEHNR, CDR2 FQNEAQ (reference sequence). The CDR3 is 13 amino acids. Here the CDR3 reads CASSSSGGGEQYF. The CDR3 DNA reads as TGTGCCAGCAGCTCTTCAGGGGGCGGCGAGCAGTACTTC.

This chain links TRBV7-8 with TRBJ1-1; tentative D call: TRBD1 (6 bases). Trimming removed 3 bases at V and 5 bases at J, with 16 bases between. This CDR3 is built from 15 residues. Germline V lookup: CDR1 SGHVS, CDR2 FQNEAQ. The chain's CDR3 is CASSLKTGTGTEAFF. DNA for the CDR3: TGTGCCAGCAGCTTGAAGACAGGAACGGGGACTGAAGCTTTCTTT.

The V gene is TRBV7-2, the J gene TRBJ1-2; D remains ambiguous. CDR1 is SGHTA, CDR2 FQGNSA, per germline. Between the trimmed V and J ends, which lost 5 bases and 6 bases, there was a span of 13 bases. The CDR3 covers 13 residues. This CDR3 reads CASSDRAWNGYTF. The CDR3 DNA reads as TGTGCCAGCAGCGACCGGGCCTGGAATGGCTACACCTTC. The full variable domain, in which reference TRBV7-2 and TRBJ1-2 provide the parts outside the CDR3, is GAGVSQSPSNKVTEKGKDVELRCDPISGHTALYWYRQSLGQGLEFLIYFQGNSAPDKSGLPSDRFSAERTGGSVSTLTIQRTQQEDSAVYLCASSDRAWNGYTFGSGTRLTVV.

This clone was counted between two and nine times. The gene calls are TRBV19 and TRBJ2-3; D is uncertain. The germline V gene has CDR1 LNHDA and CDR2 SQIVND (reference sequence). The ends were cut back, 6 bases at V and 4 bases at J, with 14 bases in the middle. The CDR3 runs 14 residues. CDR3 region: CASSLLMAADTQYF. The CDR3 DNA follows: TGTGCCAGTAGCCTATTGATGGCAGCAGATACGCAGTATTTT.

The rearrangement joins TRBV4-1 to TRBJ2-2, with TRBD2 identical over 8 bases. Germline CDR1 and CDR2: MGHRA and YSYEKL. Unmatched junction bases numbered 5, after V lost 3 bases and J lost 5 bases. The CDR3 loop spans 15 amino acids. CDR3: CASSQGGRSTGELFF. In DNA form, the CDR3 reads TGCGCCAGCAGCCAGGGCGGGAGGAGTACCGGGGAGCTGTTTTTT.

V is TRBV4-1 and J is TRBJ1-2, with D hard to call. This CDR3 has 12 residues. Germline V gene sequence: CDR1 MGHRA, CDR2 YSYEKL. Between the trimmed V and J ends, which lost 5 bases and 6 bases, there was a span of 10 bases. CDR3 amino acids: CASSKEFDGYTF. Written as DNA, the CDR3 is TGCGCCAGCAGCAAGGAGTTCGATGGCTACACCTTC.

The rearrangement uses TRBV7-9 and TRBJ1-5; D remains unclear. The CDR3 is made up of 13 amino acids. The V and J ends lost 3 bases and 9 bases respectively, with 12 bases between them. CDR1 and CDR2 from the germline V gene are SEHNR and FQNEAQ (reference sequence). As DNA, the CDR3 is TGTGCCAGCAGCTTTGCCCCCTGGTTGCCCCAGCATTTT. This sequence encodes CASSFAPWLPQHF.

This clone was seen once. The genes are TRBV29-1 and TRBJ2-3; D gene ambiguous. CDR1 and CDR2 (germline): SQVTM, ANQGSEA. This CDR3 region has 13 residues. Trimming left V 6 bases short and J 1 base short, with 11 bases between. This chain's CDR3 is CSVPPPGTDTQYF. The CDR3 DNA reads as TGCAGCGTACCCCCCCCGGGCACAGATACGCAGTATTTT.